This TCR beta chain was recovered during a study of shared clonotypes between healthy human individuals. General study findings and limits: Larger estimated richness was generally recorded for naive subsets relative to memory subsets. The study found lower generation probabilities in non-shared clonotypes than in those shared by all four donors.

V lost 5 bases and J lost 5, with 6 bases in between. Germline-derived CDR1 and CDR2 are SEHNR and FQNEAQ (reference sequence). This CDR3 region has 11 residues. As for this clone: Its antigen remains unidentified.

In the authors' workflow: Sequence data from immunoSEQ were junction-only and lacked quality scores; consequently, filtering differed. The data were produced by immunoSEQ multiplex PCR, yet TCRdb's version contains in-frame clones alone and is incomplete. The D gene and trimming were derived from the DNA, and the V and J assignments and clone size from that table. The sample shows fewer than 3 million clones, 85% to 95% of them seen only once. Sequencing input: naive CD4+ T cells from PBMCs. Subset of the sample: CD45RA+ positively selected. The genes are TRBV7-9 and TRBJ2-5, with D unclear. This receptor was taken from a man between 18 and 29 years old in good health. Some clones in this sample may be carry-over from other donors' samples. CDR3 residues: CASSLIETQYF. CDR3 nucleotide sequence: TGTGCCAGCAGCCTAATTGAGACCCAGTACTTC.